These T cell receptor beta chains were read from a single sample in a study of CD8 T cells in Susac syndrome. TCRdb ran MiXCR on the immunoSEQ multiplex PCR reads and lists one entry per CDR3 protein. Among about 130,000 distinct CDR3 sequences listed, approximately 94% were seen once. Sequenced input: CD4+ T cells from PBMCs. Every receptor here comes from a human donor with multiple sclerosis. Each CDR3 is given with its conserved first and last residue.

len,j_gene,v_gene,CDR3aa
12,TRBJ1-2,TRBV28,CASSLVSYGYTF
12,TRBJ2-1,TRBV7-2,CASSLLYNEQFF
12,TRBJ2-7,TRBV3-1,CASSRHSYEQYF
15,TRBJ2-3,TRBV7-6,CASSLADGGTDTQYF
14,TRBJ1-2,TRBV27,CASSNLDSNYGYTF
14,TRBJ2-2,TRBV10-3,CAISKGQNTGELFF
15,TRBJ2-1,TRBV7-9,CASSLGRTSHGEQFF
14,TRBJ2-1,TRBV3-1,CASSQLWDSHPQFF
14,TRBJ2-7,TRBV19,CASSIGRGGYEQYF
12,TRBJ2-1,TRBV4-1,CASSPSITEQFF
16,TRBJ1-4,TRBV2,CASSSQATLLGEKLFF
14,TRBJ1-2,TRBV6-1,CASSRTDINYGYTF
18,TRBJ2-5,TRBV6-1,CASSERFQGGGYQETQYF
11,TRBJ1-5,TRBV30,CAWRGHQPQHF
15,TRBJ2-1,TRBV7-2,CASSSTGQTGNEQFF
16,TRBJ2-2,TRBV7-3,CASSPTRQGATGELFF
14,TRBJ2-5,TRBV2,CASRTLGYQETQYF
14,TRBJ1-3,TRBV30,CAWNRQGGGNTIYF
14,TRBJ2-3,TRBV7-2,CASSPGQRTDTQYF
16,TRBJ2-7,TRBV28,CASSLDEWGKAYEQYF
13,TRBJ1-5,TRBV6-1,CASSERSNQPQHF
14,TRBJ1-1,TRBV30,CAWSFGRVNTEAFF